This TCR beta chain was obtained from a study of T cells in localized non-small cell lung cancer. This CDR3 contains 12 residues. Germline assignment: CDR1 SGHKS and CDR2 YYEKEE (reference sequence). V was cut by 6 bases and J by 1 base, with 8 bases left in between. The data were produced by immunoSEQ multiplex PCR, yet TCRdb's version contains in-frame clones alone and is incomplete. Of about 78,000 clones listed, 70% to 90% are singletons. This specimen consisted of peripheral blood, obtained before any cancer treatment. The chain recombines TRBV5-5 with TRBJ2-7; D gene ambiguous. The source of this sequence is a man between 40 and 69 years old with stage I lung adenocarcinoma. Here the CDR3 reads CASKTGSYEQYF. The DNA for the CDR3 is TGTGCCAGCAAAACGGGTTCCTACGAGCAGTACTTC. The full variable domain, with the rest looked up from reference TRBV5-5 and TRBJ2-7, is DAGVTQSPTHLIKTRGQQVTLRCSPISGHKSVSWYQQVLGQGPQFIFQYYEKEERGRGNFPDRFSARQFPNYSSELNVNALLLGDSALYLCASKTGSYEQYFGPGTRLTVT.